This T cell receptor beta chain is from a study of cytomegalovirus exposure and HLA in healthy donors. Overall study results and limits: 164 TCR beta chains were listed as cytomegalovirus-associated.

Produced via immunoSEQ multiplex PCR; TCRdb's table is partial and in-frame only. Of some 220,000 clones detected, 75% to 95% appear once; the ten largest clones hold approximately 0.99%. Concerning this clone itself: What it binds is unknown.

The V and J ends lost 4 bases and 3 bases, in that order; junction bases with no gene match: 7. CDR1 SGHRS and CDR2 YFSETQ come from the germline V gene. This CDR3 is built from 14 residues. The rearrangement joins TRBV5-1 to TRBJ2-7; 7 nucleotides match TRBD1. The receptor's source is a woman between 18 and 29 years old in good health and CMV-seronegative. The sequencing sample was made of PBMCs. CDR3 DNA: TGCGCCAGCAGCCAGGGACAGATTTACTACGAGCAGTACTTC. This translates into CASSQGQIYYEQYF.